The present T cell receptor (beta chain) was sequenced within a study of response to subunit inactivated influenza vaccine. At least ten counts were recorded for this clonotype. Germline CDR1 and CDR2: SNHLY and FYNNEI. The CDR3 loop spans 18 amino acids. Trimming cost V 7 bases and J 3 bases; bases outside gene matches: 14. A single record per CDR3 protein comes from TCRdb applying MiXCR to the RT-PCR reads. The sample lists hundreds of thousands of distinct CDR3 sequences, approximately 10% seen once, with about 11% in the top ten. The same data also went into a second study, on T cells expressing NK-cell markers. That paper notes: Beta-chain TCR cDNA was generated via 5'RACE template switching with UMIs. Several experiments employed an anti-gamma-delta TCR antibody to confine sorting to alpha-beta TCR T cells. In 5 to 7 donors, dominant NKG2C+ clonotypes were roughly 1.0-8% of CD8+ T cells.

The TCR comes from a man aged 45-65 years who received an inactivated influenza vaccine. This chain connects TRBV2 to TRBJ2-2; 10 positions agree with TRBD1. The source material was PBMCs from blood, sampled on the day of vaccination. The DNA for the CDR3 is TGTGCCAGCACTAGCGGACTATGGGACAGGGGATACACCGGGGAGCTGTTTTTT. It yields the protein CASTSGLWDRGYTGELFF.